This T cell receptor (beta chain) comes out of a study of blood T cell repertoires in COVID-19. Study context: Sample material is recorded as cDNA or gDNA derived from T cells, B-cell-depleted T cells, or PBMCs.

V gave up 4 bases and J gave up 4 bases, with 11 bases separating them. The CDR3 length is 14 residues. CDR1 SGHNT and CDR2 YYREEE come from the germline V gene (reference sequence). Produced via immunoSEQ multiplex PCR; TCRdb's table is partial and in-frame only. The sample holds roughly 500,000 clones, 80% to 90% seen once. The V and J genes are TRBV5-4 and TRBJ2-2; D unresolved. Sequenced material: peripheral blood. The source is a human donor in a cohort sampled during active COVID-19. The CDR3 DNA is TGTGCCAGCAGCGCCAGACAAGCCACCGGGGAGCTGTTTTTT. As protein: CASSARQATGELFF.